The 14 T cell receptor beta chains below all came from one sample that was sequenced in a study of shared clonotypes between healthy human individuals. It was CD45RO-negative cells, positively selected for CCR7, that made up naive CD8 cells, with terminally differentiated effector memory CD45RA+ cells excluded. Generated by immunoSEQ multiplex PCR, the TCRdb table keeps only in-frame clones and is missing some. This sample has about 680,000 clones, with approximately 90% found just once. Sequenced input: naive CD8+ T cells sorted from blood. These TCRs come from a man under 40 in good health.

The V call is TRBV5-1, the J call TRBJ2-3, with 8 bases lining up with TRBD2. This CDR3 is built from 17 residues. CDR1 and CDR2 (germline): SGHRS, YFSETQ. The V segment lost 1 base and the J segment 1 base; nucleotides outside the gene matches: 8. CDR3 nucleotides: TGCGCCAGCAGCTTGATGCCGGGAGGGCCCGGCACAGATACGCAGTATTTT. It codes for CASSLMPGGPGTDTQYF.

The chain recombines TRBV27 with TRBJ2-1; 13 bases agree with TRBD2. The trim removed 5 bases at V and 1 base at J, leaving 14 bases unmatched. There are 20 residues in the CDR3. In germline, CDR1 is MNHEY, CDR2 SMNVEV (reference sequence). The CDR3 here is CASSLLAGTSGILSYNEQFF. The CDR3, as DNA: TGTGCCAGCAGTCTCTTAGCCGGGACTAGCGGGATCCTTTCCTACAATGAGCAGTTCTTC.

For this clone: In the same sample, other DNA sequences code for this CDR3. The rearrangement uses TRBV27 and TRBJ2-5; D might be TRBD2 (6 bases). Deletions cut 3 bases from V and 2 bases from J, with 7 bases between. Germline V CDR1 and CDR2: MNHEY, SMNVEV (reference sequence). CDR3 length equals 13 residues. CDR3 sequence (DNA): TGTGCCAGCAGTTTTGGGGGGCAAGAGACCCAGTACTTC. Translation: CASSFGGQETQYF.

The V call is TRBV28, the J call TRBJ2-7; the D is unclear. Germline CDR1 reads MDHEN; CDR2 reads SYDVKM. V dropped 5 bases and J dropped 6 bases, with 17 bases sitting between them. This CDR3 is built from 14 residues. CDR3 sequence reads: CASSDTGPGGEQYF. CDR3 coding DNA: TGTGCCAGCAGTGACACCGGGCCCGGCGGCGAGCAGTACTTC.

V usage is TRBV19 and J usage is TRBJ1-2; no reliable D call. Germline assignment: CDR1 LNHDA and CDR2 SQIVND (reference sequence). The CDR3 loop spans 14 amino acids. Deletions cut 2 bases from V and 1 base from J, with 8 bases between. CDR3: CASSITHFNYGYTF. Here the CDR3 DNA reads TGTGCCAGTAGTATAACACACTTTAACTATGGCTACACCTTC.

The genes are TRBV19 and TRBJ2-1, with 7 bases lining up with TRBD2. The CDR3 spans 15 residues. Trimming cost V 7 bases and J 0 bases; bases outside gene matches: 6. In germline, CDR1 is LNHDA, CDR2 SQIVND (reference sequence). CDR3 sequence (DNA): TGTGCCAGTACCACGGGGGGAAGCTCCTACAATGAGCAGTTCTTC. This sequence encodes CASTTGGSSYNEQFF.

The chain carries TRBV9 and TRBJ2-1, with TRBD2 matching over 13 bases. Germline loops: CDR1 SGDLS, CDR2 YYNGEE. J gave up 3 bases and V 3 bases, and 3 bases lay outside the gene matches. This CDR3 contains 16 residues. CDR3 nucleotide sequence: TGTGCCAGCAGCGCCGGGACTAGCGGGATCTACAATGAGCAGTTCTTC. Translation gives CASSAGTSGIYNEQFF.

The chain employs TRBV5-6 and TRBJ2-7; D unclear. The CDR3 loop spans 12 amino acids. CDR1 is SGHDT and CDR2 is YYEEEE in the germline V gene. The V end was cut by 0 bases, the J end by 2 bases, with 3 bases between. CDR3 coding DNA: TGTGCCAGCAGCTTGGTTCCCTACGAGCAGTACTTC. Amino acids: CASSLVPYEQYF.

The genes are TRBV5-1 and TRBJ2-1; the match to TRBD1 covers 9 bases. Germline-derived CDR1 and CDR2 are SGHRS and YFSETQ. This CDR3 is built from 18 residues. J was trimmed by 3 bases and V by 0 bases; bases with no gene match: 10. The CDR3 sequence: CASSLAGGQGPVYNEQFF. The CDR3 DNA sequence: TGCGCCAGCAGCTTGGCCGGGGGACAGGGACCCGTCTACAATGAGCAGTTCTTC.

V gene TRBV2 combines with J gene TRBJ2-7; possibly TRBD1 for D (5 bases). Germline V gives CDR1 SNHLY, CDR2 FYNNEI. V gave up 4 bases and J gave up 2 bases, with 12 bases separating them. The CDR3 runs to 14 residues. CDR3: CASSGTFGTYEQYF. The CDR3 bases are TGTGCCAGCAGTGGGACATTTGGCACCTACGAGCAGTACTTC.

The CDR3: CASSWPGQALYEQYF. DNA of the CDR3: TGTGCCAGCAGCTGGCCGGGACAGGCGCTCTACGAGCAGTACTTC. V and J are TRBV7-9 and TRBJ2-7; 8 bases match TRBD1. Germline trimming cut 4 bases from V and 3 bases from J; bases unmatched to any gene: 8. Germline CDR1 reads SEHNR; CDR2 reads FQNEAQ (reference sequence). This CDR3 is 15 amino acids long.

This clone was observed a single time. J is TRBJ2-1 and V is TRBV29-1, with D uncertain. V was pared by 1 base and J by 0 bases, with 16 bases between. Germline CDR1 is SQVTM and CDR2 is ANQGSEA. The CDR3 consists of 17 residues. The CDR3 bases are TGCAGCGTTGAAGGGTGGGGTTCCCAAAGCTCCTACAATGAGCAGTTCTTC. Its protein product is CSVEGWGSQSSYNEQFF.

The rearrangement joins TRBV28 to TRBJ1-2; D unclear. This CDR3 spans 13 amino acids. In germline, CDR1 is MDHEN, CDR2 SYDVKM. Trimming shortened V by 5 bases and J by 5 bases, and 12 bases separated the two germline ends. CDR3 nucleotide sequence: TGTGCCAGCAGTCTACCGGACGAATATGGCTACACCTTC. Encoded protein: CASSLPDEYGYTF.

The V gene is TRBV13, the J gene TRBJ2-7; 8 bases map to TRBD2. Germline lookup yields CDR1 PRHDT and CDR2 FYEKMQ (reference sequence). The junction had 6 bases not matched to a gene; V was cut back by 3 bases and J by 2 bases. The CDR3 loop spans 15 amino acids. CDR3 amino acids: CASSLGREVTYEQYF. As DNA, the CDR3 is TGTGCCAGCAGCTTGGGGCGGGAGGTGACCTACGAGCAGTACTTC.